Presented here are 17 T cell receptor beta chains from one specimen sequenced in a study of blood T cell repertoires in COVID-19. TCRdb's table, derived via immunoSEQ multiplex PCR, lists solely in-frame clones and lacks some. The sample consists of about 200,000 clones, 75% to 85% of them appearing once. The sequencing sample was made of peripheral blood. Every receptor here comes from a woman older than 75 with COVID-19, enrolled during active disease.

This clone was seen just once. This rearrangement joins TRBV28 to TRBJ2-1; 7 bases match TRBD1. The CDR3 is 15 amino acids. Germline V CDR1 and CDR2: MDHEN, SYDVKM. The ends lost 6 bases at V and 1 base at J; junction bases unmatched: 6. The CDR3, as DNA: TGTGCCAGCAGGACCACAGGGGCGTCCTACAATGAGCAGTTCTTC. As protein: CASRTTGASYNEQFF.

V gene TRBV24-1 combines with J gene TRBJ2-5; 9 nucleotides line up with TRBD1. CDR3 length: 15 residues. The V gene's germline CDR1 is KGHDR and CDR2 SFDVKD. The V gene end was trimmed by 3 bases and the J gene end by 4 bases; junction bases not matched to a gene: 5. The CDR3 sequence: CATSDPQGQGETQYF. The CDR3, as DNA: TGTGCCACCAGTGATCCCCAGGGACAGGGAGAGACCCAGTACTTC.

The chain recombines TRBV19 with TRBJ1-4; D is unclear. V dropped 2 bases and J dropped 0 bases, with 7 bases sitting between them. Germline V gene lookup returns CDR1 LNHDA and CDR2 SQIVND (reference sequence). The CDR3 has 15 amino acids. The DNA of the CDR3 is TGTGCCAGTAGTATACGCCGGGCAACTAATGAAAAACTGTTTTTT. Its translation is CASSIRRATNEKLFF.

The table lists this clone with a few counts. CDR3 amino acids: CASSDRDRGYTF. The DNA for the CDR3 is TGTGCCAGCAGCGACCGGGACAGGGGCTACACCTTC. The chain joins TRBV21-1 to TRBJ1-2; TRBD1 is the table's D call, not checked against the DNA. TRBV21-1 is a pseudogene locus. The length of the CDR3 is 12 residues.

The chain joins TRBV7-3 to TRBJ1-5; maybe TRBD1 (5 bases). The CDR3 runs to 14 residues. Germline CDR1 and CDR2: SGHTA and FQGTGA. V was pared by 3 bases and J by 4 bases, with 10 bases between. CDR3 amino acids: CASSFRGNNQPQHF. In DNA, the CDR3 is TGTGCCAGCAGCTTCCGGGGGAATAATCAGCCCCAGCATTTT.

In nucleotides, the CDR3 is TGTGCCAGCTTCCAAGGACAGCCGATGATGAACACTGAAGCTTTCTTT. It yields the protein CASFQGQPMMNTEAFF. The chain has TRBV18 and TRBJ1-1, with a possible D match to TRBD1 (6 bases). The CDR3 length is 16 residues. V lost 7 bases and J lost 0, with 18 bases in between. Germline V CDR1 and CDR2: KGHSH, LQKENI.

The chain has TRBV7-9 and TRBJ1-4; no reliable D call. Per the germline V gene, CDR1 is SEHNR and CDR2 is FQNEAQ (reference sequence). V gave up 4 bases and J gave up 0 bases, with 15 bases separating them. The CDR3 runs to 17 residues. Here the CDR3 reads CASSSRQRGATNEKLFF. The CDR3 DNA reads TGTGCCAGCAGCTCCCGACAACGGGGTGCAACTAATGAAAAACTGTTTTTT.

J is TRBJ1-5 and V is TRBV6-5, with D perhaps TRBD1 (6 bases). The CDR3 totals 13 residues. Trimming shortened V by 8 bases and J by 4 bases, and 12 bases separated the two germline ends. From germline, CDR1 is MNHEY and CDR2 SVGAGI. The CDR3, as DNA: TGTGCCAGCGGCAGGGGTGAAAATCAGCCCCAGCATTTT. This codes for CASGRGENQPQHF.

The CDR3: CASSYPDFLSSYEQYF. The DNA for the CDR3 is TGTGCCAGCAGTTACCCCGACTTTTTAAGCTCCTACGAGCAGTACTTC. The chain employs TRBV6-6 and TRBJ2-7, with D unresolved. The CDR3 has 16 amino acids. V was clipped by 2 bases and J by 0 bases, with 14 bases between them. Germline V gene sequence: CDR1 MNHNY, CDR2 SVGAGI (reference sequence).

This sequence joins TRBV28 and TRBJ2-2; 13 nucleotides match TRBD2. Losses at the gene ends were 11 bases for V and 5 bases for J; bases not matched to a gene: 11. CDR1 and CDR2 (germline): MDHEN, SYDVKM. The CDR3 has 16 amino acids. The CDR3 region has the DNA TGTGCCGGGGGGTCAGGACTAGCGGGAGTAACCGGGGAGCTGTTTTTT. Protein: CAGGSGLAGVTGELFF.

V and J are TRBV7-8 and TRBJ1-1, with unresolved D. The CDR3 length is 15 residues. Looked up from germline, CDR1 is SGHVS and CDR2 is FQNEAQ. The ends were cut back, 0 bases at V and 1 base at J, with 9 bases in the middle. DNA for the CDR3: TGTGCCAGCAGCTTAGCGCTTCTGGCGAACACTGAAGCTTTCTTT. Translated: CASSLALLANTEAFF.

The chain carries TRBV9 and TRBJ2-6, with D tentatively TRBD1 (5 bases). The germline V gene encodes CDR1 SGDLS and CDR2 YYNGEE. CDR3 length: 17 residues. The ends were cut back, 1 base at V and 0 bases at J, with 11 bases in the middle. The CDR3 nucleotides are TGTGCCAGCAGCGTAAGGGGTCCCAGCTCTGGGGCCAACGTCCTGACTTTC. As protein: CASSVRGPSSGANVLTF. Variable domain in full (rest from reference TRBV9 and TRBJ2-6): DSGVTQTPKHLITATGQRVTLRCSPRSGDLSVYWYQQSLDQGLQFLIQYYNGEERAKGNILERFSAQQFPDLHSELNLSSLELGDSALYFCASSVRGPSSGANVLTFGAGSRLTVL.

This chain connects TRBV19 to TRBJ2-7, with TRBD1 identical over 9 bases. V lost 6 bases, J lost 3 bases, and 6 bases stayed unmatched. Germline V gene lookup returns CDR1 LNHDA and CDR2 SQIVND (reference sequence). This CDR3 spans 14 amino acids. The CDR3 DNA reads TGTGCCAGTAGCTCCGGGACAGGGTTCTACGAGCAGTACTTC. Translated: CASSSGTGFYEQYF.

This rearrangement joins TRBV2 to TRBJ2-2; TRBD2 agrees at 12 bases. V was clipped by 10 bases and J by 1 base; unmatched bases: 1. The CDR3 has 14 residues. Germline-derived CDR1 and CDR2 are SNHLY and FYNNEI. CDR3 protein: CAKGLAGNTGELFF. CDR3 coding DNA: TGTGCCAAGGGACTAGCGGGGAACACCGGGGAGCTGTTTTTT. Full variable domain (rest looked up from reference TRBV2 and TRBJ2-2): EPEVTQTPSHQVTQMGQEVILRCVPISNHLYFYWYRQILGQKVEFLVSFYNNEISEKSEIFDDQFSVERPDGSNFTLKIRSTKLEDSAMYFCAKGLAGNTGELFFGEGSRLTVL.

The chain links TRBV10-3 to TRBJ2-7, with 7 nucleotides matching TRBD1. Trimming removed 4 bases from V and 5 bases from J; junction bases left unmatched: 8. Germline V CDR1 and CDR2: ENHRY, SYGVKD. The CDR3 has 14 residues. This chain's CDR3 is CAISVQGVKDEQYF. The CDR3 DNA reads TGTGCCATCAGTGTCCAGGGGGTGAAGGACGAGCAGTACTTC.

The gene calls are TRBV19 and TRBJ2-1; 12 bases are a match to TRBD2. V lost 5 bases, J lost 7 bases, and 6 bases stayed unmatched. Germline CDR1 is LNHDA and CDR2 is SQIVND (reference sequence). This CDR3 spans 15 amino acids. The CDR3 DNA reads TGTGCCAGTAGTGCACTAGCGGGAGGATGGAATGAGCAGTTCTTC. Translated: CASSALAGGWNEQFF.

The rearrangement joins TRBV2 to TRBJ1-5, with TRBD1 matching 7 bases. V gave up 4 bases and J gave up 3 bases; unmatched junction bases: 3. Germline V gene lookup returns CDR1 SNHLY and CDR2 FYNNEI. CDR3 size: 14 residues. The CDR3, as DNA: TGTGCCAGCAGTGTAGGGGGCCTCAATCAGCCCCAGCATTTT. Encoded protein: CASSVGGLNQPQHF.